This TCR beta chain was sequenced for a study of regulatory T cells in long-lasting Graves disease. Study background: Persistent cases took antithyroid drugs over 5 years and stayed TSH receptor antibody positive. Study results and limitations: Persistent Graves' patients had lower TCR diversity than newly diagnosed ones.

Time point specified: persistent/refractory GD, antithyroid drugs over 5 years with positive TRAb. From PBMCs, RNA was extracted and then used to make the TCR library. Graves' disease diagnosis was established per American Thyroid Association guidelines. Building the TCR beta libraries relied on iRepertoire HTBI primers, and CDR3 regions underwent Arm-PCR. TCRdb independently ran MiXCR on the multiplex PCR reads; one entry per CDR3 protein. The sample holds about 450,000 distinct CDR3 sequences, 20% to 25% seen once. About this clonotype itself: Its matching antigen is unknown.

In germline, CDR1 is MNHEY, CDR2 SMNVEV (reference sequence). With 4 bases removed from V and 1 base from J, the gap between germline ends came to 10 bases. The CDR3 covers 14 residues. This TCR derives from a female donor with Graves disease. The sequenced sample was peripheral blood mononuclear cells (PBMCs), obtained when the disease was refractory, from a patient treated with antithyroid drugs. The chain couples TRBV27 to TRBJ1-1, with D possibly TRBD1 on 6 matching bases. CDR3 DNA sequence: TGTGCCAGCAGTTACCTGGGACAGAACACTGAAGCTTTCTTT. This encodes CASSYLGQNTEAFF.